These 5 T cell receptor beta chains were all obtained from the same sample, sequenced in a study of blood T cell repertoires in COVID-19. The protocol was immunoSEQ multiplex PCR, while the TCRdb copy is restricted to in-frame clones and leaves out a portion. The repertoire consists of roughly 280,000 clones, with 85% to 90% occurring once and the leading ten covering roughly 1.8%. Input material: PBMCs or T cells enriched from blood (not recorded which). Receptor source: a woman in her sixties who had recovered from COVID-19.

The chain carries TRBV3-1 (or the pseudogene TRBV3-2) and TRBJ1-1; tentatively, D is TRBD1 (5 bases). The V and J ends lost 1 base and 1 base respectively, with 13 bases between them. Germline V gene sequence: CDR1 LGHDT, CDR2 YNNKEL (reference sequence). There are 16 residues in the CDR3. CDR3 loop: CASSQGLDRRNTEAFF. The CDR3, as DNA: TGTGCCAGCAGCCAAGGTCTCGACAGAAGGAACACTGAAGCTTTCTTT.

This rearrangement joins TRBV28 to TRBJ2-7; 7 bases agree with TRBD1. This CDR3 region has 14 residues. Germline V gene sequence: CDR1 MDHEN, CDR2 SYDVKM. After removal of 4 bases from V and 3 bases from J, the junction contained 6 bases not matched to a gene. The CDR3 coding sequence is TGTGCCAGCAGTTCCGGGACAGACCTCTACGAGCAGTACTTC. Protein: CASSSGTDLYEQYF.

In DNA form, the CDR3 reads TGTGCCAGCAGCCGCCCACTCGAGCAGTACTTC. Its translation is CASSRPLEQYF. The gene calls are TRBV5-8 and TRBJ2-7; D call uncertain. The length of the CDR3 is 11 residues. Germline V lookup: CDR1 SGHTS, CDR2 YDEGEE. Trimming pared 4 bases from V and 6 bases from J, leaving 8 bases between.

The V gene is TRBV4-1, the J gene TRBJ2-1; possibly TRBD1 for D (5 bases). The V end lost 0 bases, the J end lost 8 bases, and 14 bases lay between the germline ends. Per germline, CDR1 MGHRA and CDR2 YSYEKL. This CDR3 is built from 15 residues. CDR3 region: CASSQDRGGADEQFF. For the CDR3, the DNA is TGCGCCAGCAGCCAAGATAGGGGTGGGGCCGATGAGCAGTTCTTC.

V gene TRBV4-1 combines with J gene TRBJ1-1; possibly TRBD1 for D (6 bases). V was trimmed by 0 bases and J by 0 bases, leaving 11 bases between them. The CDR3 covers 16 residues. CDR1 is MGHRA, CDR2 YSYEKL, per germline. CDR3 region: CASSQDSTGLNTEAFF. DNA of the CDR3: TGCGCCAGCAGCCAAGACTCGACAGGTCTGAACACTGAAGCTTTCTTT.